The entry below describes one T cell receptor (beta chain). The antigen remains unidentified. The data derive from a study of cytomegalovirus exposure and HLA in healthy donors. Whole-study results and caveats: In an earlier analysis, most TCR beta V segments were productive about 87% or about 30% of the time.

The PCR ran on 60 Vbeta and 13 Jbeta primers. Produced via immunoSEQ multiplex PCR; TCRdb's table is partial and in-frame only. This sample has roughly 100,000 clones, with more than 60% found just once. J lost 8 bases, V lost 3 bases, and 1 base had no gene match. CDR3 length equals 13 residues. The germline CDR1 and CDR2 sequences are KGHSH and LQKENI. The sample was PBMCs. This chain connects TRBV18 to TRBJ1-6; 7 positions agree with TRBD1. This sequence was found in a man under 40 in good health and CMV-seronegative. In nucleotides, the CDR3 is TGTGCCAGCTCACCCGACAGGGATTCACCCCTCCACTTT. This translates into CASSPDRDSPLHF.